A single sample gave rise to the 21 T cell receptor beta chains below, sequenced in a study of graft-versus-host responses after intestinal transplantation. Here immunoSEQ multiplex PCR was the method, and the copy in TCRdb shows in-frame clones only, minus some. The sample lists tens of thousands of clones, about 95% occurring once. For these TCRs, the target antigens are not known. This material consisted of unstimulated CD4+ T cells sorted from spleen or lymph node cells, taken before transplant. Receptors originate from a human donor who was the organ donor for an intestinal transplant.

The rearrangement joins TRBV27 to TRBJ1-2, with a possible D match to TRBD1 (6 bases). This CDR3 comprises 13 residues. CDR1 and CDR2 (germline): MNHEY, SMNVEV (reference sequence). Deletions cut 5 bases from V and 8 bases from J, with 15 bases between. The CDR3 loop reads CASSPLRDRGYTF. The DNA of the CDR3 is TGTGCCAGCAGTCCACTGCGCGACAGGGGCTACACCTTC.

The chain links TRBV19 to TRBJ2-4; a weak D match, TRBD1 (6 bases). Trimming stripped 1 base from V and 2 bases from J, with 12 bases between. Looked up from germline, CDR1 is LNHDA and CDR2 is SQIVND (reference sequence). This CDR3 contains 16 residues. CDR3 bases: TGTGCCAGTAGTATAGTTTACAGGGACACCAAAAACATTCAGTACTTC. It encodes CASSIVYRDTKNIQYF. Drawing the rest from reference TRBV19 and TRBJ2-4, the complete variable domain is DGGITQSPKYLFRKEGQNVTLSCEQNLNHDAMYWYRQDPGQGLRLIYYSQIVNDFQKGDIAEGYSVSREKKESFPLTVTSAQKNPTAFYLCASSIVYRDTKNIQYFGAGTRLSVL.

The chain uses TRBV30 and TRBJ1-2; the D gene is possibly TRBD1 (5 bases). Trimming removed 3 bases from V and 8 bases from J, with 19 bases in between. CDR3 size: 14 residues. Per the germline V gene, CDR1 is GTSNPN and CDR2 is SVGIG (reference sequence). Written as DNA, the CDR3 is TGTGCCTGGAGCCTGGATCAGGGCCCCTGGGGCTACACCTTC. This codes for CAWSLDQGPWGYTF.

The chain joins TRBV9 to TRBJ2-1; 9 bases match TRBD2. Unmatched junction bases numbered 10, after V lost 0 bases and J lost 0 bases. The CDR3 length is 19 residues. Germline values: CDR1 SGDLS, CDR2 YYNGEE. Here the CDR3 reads CASSVAGGGAPSSYNEQFF. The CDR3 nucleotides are TGTGCCAGCAGCGTAGCTGGCGGGGGGGCCCCCTCCTCCTACAATGAGCAGTTCTTC.

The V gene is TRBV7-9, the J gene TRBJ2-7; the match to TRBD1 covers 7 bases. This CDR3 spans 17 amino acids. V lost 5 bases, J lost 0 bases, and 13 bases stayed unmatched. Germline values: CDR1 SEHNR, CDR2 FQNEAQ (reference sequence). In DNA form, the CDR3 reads TGTGCCAGCAGCATACCTCCCGTGACAGGGAACTCCTACGAGCAGTACTTC. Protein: CASSIPPVTGNSYEQYF.

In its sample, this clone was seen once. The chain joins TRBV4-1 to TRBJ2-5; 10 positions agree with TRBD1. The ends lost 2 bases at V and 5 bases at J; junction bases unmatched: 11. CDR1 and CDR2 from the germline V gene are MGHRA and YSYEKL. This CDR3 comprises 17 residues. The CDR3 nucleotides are TGCGCCAGCAGCCAACGGACAGGGGGTTCCCAGAGGGAGACCCAGTACTTC. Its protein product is CASSQRTGGSQRETQYF.

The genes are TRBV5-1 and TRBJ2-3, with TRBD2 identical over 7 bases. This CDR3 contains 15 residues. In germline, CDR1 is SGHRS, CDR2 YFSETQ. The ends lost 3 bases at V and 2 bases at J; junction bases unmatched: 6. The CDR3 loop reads CASSWSGVNTDTQYF. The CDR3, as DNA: TGCGCCAGCAGCTGGAGCGGGGTGAACACAGATACGCAGTATTTT.

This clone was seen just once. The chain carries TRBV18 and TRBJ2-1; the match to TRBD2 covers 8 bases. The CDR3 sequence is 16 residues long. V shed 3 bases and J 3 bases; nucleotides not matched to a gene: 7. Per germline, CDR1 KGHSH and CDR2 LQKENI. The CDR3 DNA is TGTGCCAGCTCACCCCAACTAGCGGATAACTACAATGAGCAGTTCTTC. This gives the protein CASSPQLADNYNEQFF.

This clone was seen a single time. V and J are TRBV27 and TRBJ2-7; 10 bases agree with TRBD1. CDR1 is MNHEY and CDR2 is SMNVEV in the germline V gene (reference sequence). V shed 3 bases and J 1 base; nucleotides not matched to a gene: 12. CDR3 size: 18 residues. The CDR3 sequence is CASSFRGWGTGESYEQYF. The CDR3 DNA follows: TGTGCCAGCAGTTTCCGAGGGTGGGGGACAGGGGAGTCCTACGAGCAGTACTTC.

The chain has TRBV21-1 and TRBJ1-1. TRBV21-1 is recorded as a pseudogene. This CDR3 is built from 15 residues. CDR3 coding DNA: TGTGCCAGCAGCAAAGATCCGACGGGTAACACTGAAGCTTTCTTT. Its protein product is CASSKDPTGNTEAFF.

For the CDR3, the DNA is TGTGCCAGCAGCTTTGACAGGGGATGGAGAGATACGCAGTATTTT. Translating gives CASSFDRGWRDTQYF. The genes are TRBV5-4 and TRBJ2-3; 8 bases map to TRBD1. Per the germline V gene, CDR1 is SGHNT and CDR2 is YYREEE (reference sequence). The CDR3 runs 15 residues. The V segment lost 2 bases and the J segment 5 bases; nucleotides outside the gene matches: 7.

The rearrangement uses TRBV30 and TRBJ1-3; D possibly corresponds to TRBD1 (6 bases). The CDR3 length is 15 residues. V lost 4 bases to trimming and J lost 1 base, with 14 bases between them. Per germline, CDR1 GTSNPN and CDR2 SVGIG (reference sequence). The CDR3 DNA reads TGTGCCTGGAACGCGGGAACAGGGTCTGGAAACACCATATATTTT. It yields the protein CAWNAGTGSGNTIYF.

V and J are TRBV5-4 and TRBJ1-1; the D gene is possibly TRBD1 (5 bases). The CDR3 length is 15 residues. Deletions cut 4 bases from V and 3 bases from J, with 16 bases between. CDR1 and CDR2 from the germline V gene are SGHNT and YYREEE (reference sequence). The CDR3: CASSQKVQGDTEAFF. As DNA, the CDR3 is TGTGCCAGCAGCCAAAAGGTGCAGGGTGACACTGAAGCTTTCTTT.

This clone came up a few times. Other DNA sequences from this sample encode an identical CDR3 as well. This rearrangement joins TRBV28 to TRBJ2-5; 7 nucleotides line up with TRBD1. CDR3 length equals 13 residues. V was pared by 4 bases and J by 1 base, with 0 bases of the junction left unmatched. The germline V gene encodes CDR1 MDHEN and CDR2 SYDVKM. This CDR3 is CASSSGGQETQYF. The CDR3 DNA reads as TGTGCCAGCAGTTCAGGGGGCCAAGAGACCCAGTACTTC.

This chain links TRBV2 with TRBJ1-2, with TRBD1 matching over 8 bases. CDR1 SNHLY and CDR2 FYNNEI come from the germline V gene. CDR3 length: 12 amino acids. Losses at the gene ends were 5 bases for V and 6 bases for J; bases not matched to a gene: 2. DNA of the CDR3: TGTGCCAGCAGTCCAGGGGGCAATGGCTACACCTTC. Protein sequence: CASSPGGNGYTF.

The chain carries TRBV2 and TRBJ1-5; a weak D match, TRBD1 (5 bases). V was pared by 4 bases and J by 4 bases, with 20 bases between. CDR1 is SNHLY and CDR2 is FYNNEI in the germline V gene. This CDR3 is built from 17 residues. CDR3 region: CASSGSFQGASNQPQHF. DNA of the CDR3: TGTGCCAGCAGTGGCTCTTTTCAGGGAGCCTCAAATCAGCCCCAGCATTTT. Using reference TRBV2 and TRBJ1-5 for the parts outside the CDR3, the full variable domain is EPEVTQTPSHQVTQMGQEVILRCVPISNHLYFYWYRQILGQKVEFLVSFYNNEISEKSEIFDDQFSVERPDGSNFTLKIRSTKLEDSAMYFCASSGSFQGASNQPQHFGDGTRLSIL.

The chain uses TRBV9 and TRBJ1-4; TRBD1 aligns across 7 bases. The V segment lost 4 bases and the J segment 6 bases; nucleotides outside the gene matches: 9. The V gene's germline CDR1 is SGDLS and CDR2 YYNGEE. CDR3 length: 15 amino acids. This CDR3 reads CASSPRQGRYEKLFF. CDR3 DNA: TGTGCCAGCAGCCCGAGACAGGGAAGGTATGAAAAACTGTTTTTT.

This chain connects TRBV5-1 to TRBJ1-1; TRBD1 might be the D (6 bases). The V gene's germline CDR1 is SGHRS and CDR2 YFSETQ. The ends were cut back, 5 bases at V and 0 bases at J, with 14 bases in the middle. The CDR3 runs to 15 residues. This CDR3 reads CASRPRQDMNTEAFF. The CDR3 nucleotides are TGCGCCAGCAGACCTCGACAGGATATGAACACTGAAGCTTTCTTT. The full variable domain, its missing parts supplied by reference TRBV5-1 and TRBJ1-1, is KAGVTQTPRYLIKTRGQQVTLSCSPISGHRSVSWYQQTPGQGLQFLFEYFSETQRNKGNFPGRFSGRQFSNSRSEMNVSTLELGDSALYLCASRPRQDMNTEAFFGQGTRLTVV.

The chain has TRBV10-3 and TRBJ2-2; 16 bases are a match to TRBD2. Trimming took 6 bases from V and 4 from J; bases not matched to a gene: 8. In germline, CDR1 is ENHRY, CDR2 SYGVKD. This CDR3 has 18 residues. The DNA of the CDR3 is TGTGCCATCAGCGAAGGGACTAGCGGGGGGGATCGCACCGGGGAGCTGTTTTTT. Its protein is CAISEGTSGGDRTGELFF.

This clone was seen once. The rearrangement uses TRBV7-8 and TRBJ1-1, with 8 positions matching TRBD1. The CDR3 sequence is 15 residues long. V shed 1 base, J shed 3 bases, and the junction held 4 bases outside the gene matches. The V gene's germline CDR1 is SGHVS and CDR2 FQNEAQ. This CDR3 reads CASSLDPGGYTEAFF. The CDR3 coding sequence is TGTGCCAGCAGCTTAGACCCAGGGGGCTACACTGAAGCTTTCTTT.

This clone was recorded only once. Here the CDR3 DNA reads TGTGCCAGCAGCTTGGCCAGGGCCCCGGGGGCCCAGTACTTC. Translation gives CASSLARAPGAQYF. This chain links TRBV5-4 with TRBJ2-5; weak D call: TRBD2 (6 bases). This CDR3 is built from 14 residues. The germline V gene encodes CDR1 SGHNT and CDR2 YYREEE (reference sequence). The V and J ends lost 0 bases and 9 bases respectively, with 15 bases between them.